This TCR beta chain was obtained from a study of early T cells in non-severe SARS-CoV-2 infection. Study-wide context: Bulk RNA isolated from unsorted whole blood underwent sequencing; chains were not paired.

Per the germline V gene, CDR1 is DFQATT and CDR2 is SNEGSKA (reference sequence). Trimming stripped 5 bases from V and 9 bases from J, with 14 bases between. The CDR3 length is 11 residues. The sample holds a few counts of this clonotype. In TCRdb, the 5' RACE reads were re-called with MiXCR into one record per CDR3 protein. This sample carries 86,000 or so distinct CDR3 sequences, 11% to 15% of them seen once, and the ten largest clones take around 3%. The specimen was whole blood. The receptor's source is an adult who was a healthcare worker with PCR-confirmed SARS-CoV-2 infection or an uninfected control (not recorded which). The rearrangement uses TRBV20-1 and TRBJ2-7; tentatively, D is TRBD2 (5 bases). CDR3 amino acids: CSAASTAGQYF. The CDR3, as DNA: TGCAGTGCTGCCAGTACCGCGGGGCAGTACTTC.